The present T cell receptor (beta chain) was sequenced within a study of Ad26.COV2.S vaccination and SARS-CoV-2 variants. Background on the study: Intramuscular Ad26.COV2.S doses were given once or twice, 56 days apart. Findings and limits, study-wide: Following vaccination, spike-specific CD8+ and CD4+ T cell responses reportedly exhibited substantial breadth.

Treatment defined: about 20 received Ad26.COV2.S at low or high dose, single or two shots; about 5 received placebo; per-sample allocation not given. Sampling happened 63 days after the first vaccine or placebo injection. Assay used: immunoSEQ multiplex PCR; TCRdb lists only in-frame clones, some missing. The sample lists 500,000 or so clones; 75% to 90% were seen once. V shed 4 bases and J 4 bases; nucleotides not matched to a gene: 6. Germline loops: CDR1 SGHRS, CDR2 YFSETQ. The CDR3 is 17 amino acids. Comments on this clone: Its antigen is still unknown.

The sequenced sample was peripheral blood, obtained in a trial of Ad26.COV2.S vaccine versus placebo. The receptor comes from a person aged 18-65 years who received the Ad26.COV2.S COVID-19 vaccine or a placebo. The chain employs TRBV5-1 and TRBJ2-1, with 15 bases fitting TRBD2. CDR3 protein: CASSPGLAGGDYNEQFF. The CDR3 nucleotides read TGCGCCAGCAGCCCGGGACTAGCGGGGGGCGATTACAATGAGCAGTTCTTC.